This T cell receptor beta chain originates from a study of blood T cells in healthy people across ages. Study in general: Using template switching, researchers captured about one barcoded beta molecule for each two T cells.

The sample holds many counts of this clonotype. Its cognate antigen is unknown. J gave up 3 bases and V 11 bases, and 3 bases lay outside the gene matches. The CDR3 has 11 residues. From germline, CDR1 is MNHNS and CDR2 SASEGT. Whole-study findings and limits: Estimates based on one million T cells were treated as lower bounds.

Alongside a J-beta primer mix, a sample-barcoded 5' primer served in a second PCR lasting about 6 to 11 cycles. TCRdb re-called the 5' RACE reads through MiXCR, storing one row per CDR3 protein. The table lists just under 900,000 distinct CDR3 sequences, under 35% of them singletons, with approximately 15% in the top ten. The chain couples TRBV6-1 to TRBJ2-5, with TRBD2 identical over 7 bases. Input material: blood. The receptor was isolated from an elderly woman in good health. The CDR3 is CAVGTKETQYF. In nucleotides, the CDR3 is TGTGCCGTTGGGACTAAAGAGACCCAGTACTTC.